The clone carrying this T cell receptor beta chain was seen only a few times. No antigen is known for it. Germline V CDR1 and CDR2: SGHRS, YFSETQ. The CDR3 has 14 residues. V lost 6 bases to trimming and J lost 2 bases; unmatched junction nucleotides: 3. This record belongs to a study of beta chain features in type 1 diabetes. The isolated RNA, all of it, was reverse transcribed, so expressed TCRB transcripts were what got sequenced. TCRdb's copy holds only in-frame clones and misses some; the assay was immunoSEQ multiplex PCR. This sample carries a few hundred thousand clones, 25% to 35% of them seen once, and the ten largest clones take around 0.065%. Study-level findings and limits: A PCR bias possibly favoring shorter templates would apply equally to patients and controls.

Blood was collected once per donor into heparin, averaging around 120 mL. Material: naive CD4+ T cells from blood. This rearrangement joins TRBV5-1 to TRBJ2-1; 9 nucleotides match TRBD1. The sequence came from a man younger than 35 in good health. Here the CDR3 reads CASTRQGAYNEQFF. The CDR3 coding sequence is TGCGCCAGCACCCGACAGGGGGCCTACAATGAGCAGTTCTTC.